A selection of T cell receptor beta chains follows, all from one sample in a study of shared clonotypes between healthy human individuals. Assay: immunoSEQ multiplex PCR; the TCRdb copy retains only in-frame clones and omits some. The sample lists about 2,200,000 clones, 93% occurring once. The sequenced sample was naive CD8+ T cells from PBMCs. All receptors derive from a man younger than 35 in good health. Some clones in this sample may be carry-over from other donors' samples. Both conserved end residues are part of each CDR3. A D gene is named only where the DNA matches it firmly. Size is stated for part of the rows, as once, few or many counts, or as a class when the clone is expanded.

CDR3aa: CASSLWAGGYNEQFF
d_gene: TRBD2
v_gene: TRBV5-1
abundance: .

CDR3aa: CASSGRAGATYEQYF
d_gene: TRBD2
v_gene: TRBV10-1
abundance: once

CDR3aa: CASSLARGGTYNEQFF
d_gene: .
v_gene: TRBV19
abundance: .

CDR3aa: CAVTGTSGFKGNEQFF
d_gene: TRBD2
v_gene: TRBV7-9
abundance: .

CDR3aa: CASRWGRGTEAFF
d_gene: .
v_gene: TRBV28
abundance: few

CDR3aa: CASSLSGDFGYTF
d_gene: .
v_gene: TRBV28
abundance: .

CDR3aa: CASSGTGGSNQPQHF
d_gene: TRBD1
v_gene: TRBV28
abundance: .

CDR3aa: CASSVGGGTSGTTGELFF
d_gene: TRBD2
v_gene: TRBV9
abundance: once

CDR3aa: CASSWPTAGPAYEQYF
d_gene: .
v_gene: TRBV7-9
abundance: .

CDR3aa: CASSQVSYQETQYF
d_gene: .
v_gene: TRBV14
abundance: .

CDR3aa: CASSPRQGQNTEAFF
d_gene: .
v_gene: TRBV4-1
abundance: .

CDR3aa: CASSDVRGPLDTQYF
d_gene: .
v_gene: TRBV25-1
abundance: .

CDR3aa: CASSSHRVVGGYTF
d_gene: .
v_gene: TRBV27
abundance: .

CDR3aa: CASNRLGWGSGEAGELFF
d_gene: .
v_gene: TRBV27
abundance: once

CDR3aa: CASRPTGGLSNEQFF
d_gene: TRBD1
v_gene: TRBV19
abundance: .

CDR3aa: CASSLGTGWNEQFF
d_gene: TRBD1
v_gene: TRBV27
abundance: .

CDR3aa: CASSLTGGGQPQHF
d_gene: .
v_gene: TRBV27
abundance: .

CDR3aa: CASSYSNPPWANVLTF
d_gene: .
v_gene: TRBV6-5
abundance: .

CDR3aa: CASSRRLTSGSNTEATGELFF
d_gene: TRBD2
v_gene: TRBV7-6
abundance: .

CDR3aa: CASSLAGGVGYGYTF
d_gene: TRBD1
v_gene: TRBV27
abundance: .

CDR3aa: CASSIRYTSYNEQFF
d_gene: .
v_gene: TRBV19
abundance: .

CDR3aa: CASSTTDRGYQPQHF
d_gene: TRBD1
v_gene: TRBV28
abundance: .

CDR3aa: CASRISTSGTYEQYF
d_gene: TRBD2
v_gene: TRBV27
abundance: .

CDR3aa: CASSRGLAGVINEQFF
d_gene: TRBD2
v_gene: TRBV7-2
abundance: .

CDR3aa: CASSMGNTGELFF
d_gene: .
v_gene: TRBV19
abundance: .

CDR3aa: CASSSGQLNTEAFF
d_gene: .
v_gene: TRBV28
abundance: once

CDR3aa: CASSRRASTDTQYF
d_gene: .
v_gene: TRBV27
abundance: .

CDR3aa: CASSPNIMGTEAFF
d_gene: .
v_gene: TRBV27
abundance: .

CDR3aa: CAWRFGGGGGGYTF
d_gene: TRBD1
v_gene: TRBV30
abundance: .

CDR3aa: CASSSLRGGNEQFF
d_gene: .
v_gene: TRBV11-3
abundance: .

CDR3aa: CAISESRGQGAYYGYTF
d_gene: TRBD1
v_gene: TRBV10-3
abundance: .

CDR3aa: CASIVLADYEQYF
d_gene: TRBD2
v_gene: TRBV2
abundance: .

CDR3aa: CAISEKGGPNEKLFF
d_gene: .
v_gene: TRBV10-3
abundance: .

CDR3aa: CASSSLYEAFF
d_gene: .
v_gene: TRBV7-8
abundance: .

CDR3aa: CASSVAKTGTLNTGELFF
d_gene: .
v_gene: TRBV9
abundance: .

CDR3aa: CASTPSPSGFYNEQFF
d_gene: TRBD2
v_gene: TRBV19
abundance: .

CDR3aa: CASSPRTGTYEQYF
d_gene: .
v_gene: TRBV9
abundance: once

CDR3aa: CASSGLAGPPYYEQYF
d_gene: TRBD2
v_gene: TRBV6-6
abundance: once

CDR3aa: CASSAHGTGNTGELFF
d_gene: TRBD1
v_gene: TRBV9
abundance: .

CDR3aa: CASSWLGWHEQYF
d_gene: .
v_gene: TRBV7-9
abundance: once

CDR3aa: CASSSLTGAEYF
d_gene: TRBD1
v_gene: TRBV4-1
abundance: .

CDR3aa: CASSYYGVAYEQYF
d_gene: .
v_gene: TRBV6-5
abundance: .

CDR3aa: CASSPGTSPYNEQFF
d_gene: TRBD2
v_gene: TRBV28
abundance: .

CDR3aa: CASSLTPGTGGTGELFF
d_gene: TRBD1
v_gene: TRBV27
abundance: .

CDR3aa: CASSYVGTGGYEQYF
d_gene: TRBD1
v_gene: TRBV6-5
abundance: once